The sample holds a few counts of the clone carrying this T cell receptor (beta chain). Antigen specificity is unknown. The authors drew approximately 10 milliliters of peripheral blood from each donor. Through a sample-barcoded 5' primer and a J-beta primer mix, a second PCR was run for about 6 to 11 cycles. With 12 random nucleotides, a template-switch adaptor tagged each individual cDNA molecule. TCRdb redid the calling of the 5' RACE reads with MiXCR, one entry per CDR3 protein. Of hundreds of thousands of distinct CDR3 sequences detected, roughly 50% appear once; the ten largest clones hold approximately 40%. This sample was taken from a study of blood T cells in healthy people across ages. Study results and limitations: In long-lived donors, naive CD4+ cell counts and diversity exceeded those of aged donors.

CDR3 size: 16 residues. V gave up 0 bases and J gave up 8 bases, with 16 bases separating them. Germline V gene sequence: CDR1 MGHRA, CDR2 YSYEKL. The V gene is TRBV4-1, the J gene TRBJ1-4; D is uncertain. Specimen: blood. The sequence came from a man older than 75 in good health. CDR3 amino acids: CASSQDLPGSGEKLFF. For the CDR3, the DNA is TGCGCCAGCAGCCAAGACCTGCCGGGTAGTGGAGAAAAACTGTTTTTT.